Below, 27 T cell receptor beta chains from the same sample are listed, as sequenced in a study of early T cells in non-severe SARS-CoV-2 infection. One entry per CDR3 protein results from TCRdb running MiXCR on the 5' RACE reads. The table has 50,000 to 60,000 distinct CDR3 sequences, around 8.5% seen once. Sequencing was done on a sample of whole blood. The origin of the receptors is an adult who was a healthcare worker with PCR-confirmed SARS-CoV-2 infection or an uninfected control (not recorded which).

This clonotype was seen repeatedly, ten times or more. This chain joins TRBV30 and TRBJ2-7, with D perhaps given as TRBD1 or TRBD2 (5 bases each). V was clipped by 0 bases and J by 6 bases, with 15 bases between them. CDR1 and CDR2 from the germline V gene are GTSNPN and SVGIG (reference sequence). The CDR3 is 14 amino acids. In DNA form, the CDR3 reads TGTGCCTGGAGTGTAAGTGGGGGTCGCCTCGAGCAGTACTTC. Its protein product is CAWSVSGGRLEQYF.

At least ten counts were recorded for this clonotype. This rearrangement joins TRBV4-1 to TRBJ2-3; 11 bases map to TRBD2. J was trimmed by 4 bases and V by 2 bases; bases with no gene match: 5. Germline V gene data show CDR1 as MGHRA and CDR2 as YSYEKL. The CDR3 spans 16 residues. The CDR3 sequence is CASSQLTSGASDTQYF. CDR3 coding DNA: TGCGCCAGCAGCCAACTGACTAGCGGGGCTTCAGATACGCAGTATTTT.

This clonotype has only a few counts. The chain is built from TRBV12-3 or TRBV12-4 and TRBJ1-1; D is ambiguous. The CDR3 spans 15 residues. Trimming shortened V by 5 bases and J by 0 bases, and 13 bases separated the two germline ends. This CDR3 is CASSPDVGMNTEAFF. Written as DNA, the CDR3 is TGTGCCAGCAGTCCCGATGTTGGTATGAACACTGAAGCTTTCTTT.

This clonotype occurred many times. The chain recombines TRBV19 with TRBJ2-7; 10 bases agree with TRBD1. The germline V gene encodes CDR1 LNHDA and CDR2 SQIVND (reference sequence). V gave up 3 bases and J gave up 2 bases; unmatched junction bases: 4. The CDR3 runs to 15 residues. CDR3 amino acids: CASSILGTGAYEQYF. The CDR3 region has the DNA TGTGCCAGTAGTATCCTCGGGACAGGGGCCTACGAGCAGTACTTC.

V and J are TRBV12-3 or TRBV12-4 and TRBJ1-5, with TRBD1 matching 11 bases. With V trimmed by 6 bases and J by 6 bases, 7 bases remained unmatched. The CDR3 spans 15 residues. In DNA, the CDR3 is TGTGCCAGCAGGACCGGGACAGGGGGGAGTCAGCCCCAGCATTTT. This gives the protein CASRTGTGGSQPQHF.

This clonotype came up a few times. The chain joins TRBV3-1 to TRBJ2-7; 9 bases map to TRBD1. The V gene's germline CDR1 is LGHDT and CDR2 YNNKEL (reference sequence). J gave up 2 bases and V 4 bases, and 12 bases lay outside the gene matches. The CDR3 contains 17 residues. The CDR3 region is CASSLPLRTGDPYEQYF. CDR3 nucleotide sequence: TGTGCCAGCAGCCTACCTTTGAGGACAGGGGATCCCTACGAGCAGTACTTC.

This clonotype was observed a few times. The chain has TRBV9 and TRBJ2-1; weak D call: TRBD1 (5 bases). The CDR3 loop spans 15 amino acids. Trimming took off 6 bases at V and 0 bases at J, with 13 bases between the two ends. Germline loops: CDR1 SGDLS, CDR2 YYNGEE. For the CDR3, the DNA is TGTGCCAGCACCAAGGGGTCTGCCTCCTACAATGAGCAGTTCTTC. Translated, it gives CASTKGSASYNEQFF.

This clonotype was detected ten times or more. The chain links TRBV7-6 to TRBJ2-3; D is perhaps TRBD2 (6 bases). Germline V gives CDR1 SGHVS, CDR2 FNYEAQ. The CDR3 loop spans 15 amino acids. V was cut by 4 bases and J by 2 bases, with 13 bases left in between. The CDR3 here is CASSSSGLTTDTQYF. Here the CDR3 DNA reads TGTGCCAGCAGCTCCTCGGGACTTACCACAGATACGCAGTATTTT.

There are a few counts of this clonotype. V usage is TRBV9 and J usage is TRBJ1-4; D unclear. This CDR3 spans 12 amino acids. Germline V gene data show CDR1 as SGDLS and CDR2 as YYNGEE. Trimming stripped 3 bases from V and 4 bases from J, with 4 bases between. Here the CDR3 DNA reads TGTGCCAGCAGCGGTTATAATGAAAAACTGTTTTTT. Its translation is CASSGYNEKLFF.

This clonotype has just a few counts. V is TRBV18 and J is TRBJ2-5, with 7 bases that match TRBD2. Germline CDR1 and CDR2: KGHSH and LQKENI. The junction had 7 bases not matched to a gene; V was cut back by 0 bases and J by 0 bases. This CDR3 comprises 17 residues. CDR3 nucleotide sequence: TGTGCCAGCTCACCACCTTCCACGCGGGGGTACCAAGAGACCCAGTACTTC. Protein product: CASSPPSTRGYQETQYF.

This chain joins TRBV29-1 and TRBJ2-7, with TRBD2 identical over 8 bases. This CDR3 has 15 residues. V shed 2 bases, J shed 0 bases, and the junction held 6 bases outside the gene matches. Per the germline V gene, CDR1 is SQVTM and CDR2 is ANQGSEA. The CDR3 region has the DNA TGCAGCGTTGAATGGCCAGCGGGAGTCTCCTACGAGCAGTACTTC. It encodes CSVEWPAGVSYEQYF.

This clonotype was detected only a few times. This chain joins TRBV5-1 and TRBJ1-1; no reliable D call. The CDR3 length is 11 residues. Per germline, CDR1 SGHRS and CDR2 YFSETQ. V lost 4 bases and J 4 bases, leaving 5 bases between the germline ends. CDR3 sequence: CASSRSTEAFF. The CDR3 DNA reads as TGCGCCAGCAGCCGCAGCACTGAAGCTTTCTTT. Complete variable domain (other parts from reference TRBV5-1 and TRBJ1-1): KAGVTQTPRYLIKTRGQQVTLSCSPISGHRSVSWYQQTPGQGLQFLFEYFSETQRNKGNFPGRFSGRQFSNSRSEMNVSTLELGDSALYLCASSRSTEAFFGQGTRLTVV.

The sample holds many counts of this clonotype. The genes are TRBV2 and TRBJ2-3; unclear D gene. The CDR3 runs to 12 residues. Germline V gives CDR1 SNHLY, CDR2 FYNNEI. V was pared by 7 bases and J by 3 bases, with 8 bases between. The CDR3 protein is CASKAQTDTQYF. CDR3 DNA: TGTGCCAGCAAGGCGCAAACAGATACGCAGTATTTT.

This clonotype was observed many times. V usage is TRBV6-6 and J usage is TRBJ1-1; possible D gene TRBD1, 5 bases. CDR3 length equals 14 residues. V gave up 2 bases and J gave up 0 bases, with 7 bases separating them. Germline V gene sequence: CDR1 MNHNY, CDR2 SVGAGI (reference sequence). CDR3 DNA: TGTGCCAGCAGTTACGGGGGGATGAACACTGAAGCTTTCTTT. It codes for CASSYGGMNTEAFF.

This clonotype was recorded many times. This chain joins TRBV2 and TRBJ2-1; TRBD1 aligns across 8 bases. V lost 5 bases, J lost 10 bases, and 13 bases stayed unmatched. This CDR3 spans 15 amino acids. CDR1 and CDR2 from the germline V gene are SNHLY and FYNNEI. CDR3 sequence reads: CASSRGQGTHREQFF. As DNA, the CDR3 is TGTGCCAGCAGTCGAGGACAGGGAACACATAGGGAGCAGTTCTTC.

V usage is TRBV20-1 and J usage is TRBJ2-5; 8 bases fit TRBD2. From germline, CDR1 is DFQATT and CDR2 SNEGSKA (reference sequence). CDR3 length equals 14 residues. V dropped 7 bases and J dropped 5; count of bases not matched to a gene: 12. The CDR3 here is CSGRAGGAAETQYF. CDR3 DNA: TGCAGTGGTCGAGCCGGGGGGGCGGCCGAGACCCAGTACTTC.

This chain joins TRBV6-6 and TRBJ1-1; D is undetermined. This CDR3 spans 11 amino acids. V gave up 6 bases and J gave up 5 bases, with 7 bases separating them. Germline V gene sequence: CDR1 MNHNY, CDR2 SVGAGI (reference sequence). DNA of the CDR3: TGTGCCAGCAGGTGGGAAACTGAAGCTTTCTTT. Protein product: CASRWETEAFF.

This clonotype was observed a handful of times. The rearrangement joins TRBV2 to TRBJ2-3, with 11 bases that match TRBD2. V gave up 8 bases and J gave up 2 bases; unmatched junction bases: 9. Germline-derived CDR1 and CDR2 are SNHLY and FYNNEI. The CDR3 has 16 amino acids. The CDR3 DNA reads as TGTGCCAGCTGCCCCGGGACTAGCGGACTCACAGATACGCAGTATTTT. As protein: CASCPGTSGLTDTQYF. The variable domain in full, with the rest retrieved from reference TRBV2 and TRBJ2-3, is EPEVTQTPSHQVTQMGQEVILRCVPISNHLYFYWYRQILGQKVEFLVSFYNNEISEKSEIFDDQFSVERPDGSNFTLKIRSTKLEDSAMYFCASCPGTSGLTDTQYFGPGTRLTVL.

The rearrangement uses TRBV5-4 and TRBJ2-5; 15 nucleotides agree with TRBD2. The V gene end was trimmed by 3 bases and the J gene end by 4 bases; junction bases not matched to a gene: 4. Germline V CDR1 and CDR2: SGHNT, YYREEE (reference sequence). CDR3 length equals 16 residues. The CDR3 region has the DNA TGTGCCAGCAGCTGGACTAGCGGGGGGGCCGGAGAGACCCAGTACTTC. It translates to CASSWTSGGAGETQYF.

The chain recombines TRBV6-1 with TRBJ2-5, with D hard to call. Germline CDR1 is MNHNS and CDR2 is SASEGT. The CDR3 runs 16 residues. The ends were cut back, 6 bases at V and 0 bases at J, with 17 bases in the middle. CDR3 in amino acids: CASSSGSTLYQETQYF. CDR3 nucleotide sequence: TGTGCCAGCAGCTCTGGATCAACCTTGTACCAAGAGACCCAGTACTTC.

This clonotype was found many times. The rearrangement joins TRBV25-1 to TRBJ1-2, with D possibly matching TRBD1 (5 bases). V was clipped by 1 base and J by 4 bases, with 13 bases between them. The CDR3 is made up of 15 amino acids. Looked up from germline, CDR1 is MGHDK and CDR2 is SYGVNS. CDR3 amino acids: CASSELGPLGYGYTF. CDR3 nucleotides: TGTGCCAGCAGTGAATTGGGACCCTTGGGCTATGGCTACACCTTC.

This clonotype was counted at least ten times. The CDR3 spells CASSDGGSNTEAFF. Written as DNA, the CDR3 is TGCGCCAGCAGTGACGGCGGTTCGAACACTGAAGCTTTCTTT. The V and J genes are TRBV10-1 and TRBJ1-1, with no clear D. Germline V gene sequence: CDR1 WNHNN, CDR2 SYGVQD (reference sequence). The CDR3 loop spans 14 amino acids. V lost 3 bases and J 1 base, leaving 9 bases between the germline ends.

CDR3 nucleotide sequence: TGTGCCAGCAGATCTGGACGGTTCGACACTGAAGCTTTCTTT. Protein product: CASRSGRFDTEAFF. The rearrangement uses TRBV2 and TRBJ1-1; D remains ambiguous. The length of the CDR3 is 14 residues. CDR1 is SNHLY and CDR2 is FYNNEI in the germline V gene. Trimming removed 6 bases from V and 3 bases from J, with 14 bases in between.

This clonotype has more than one count but fewer than ten. The chain is built from TRBV20-1 and TRBJ2-7; D may be TRBD1 or TRBD2 (6 bases each). This CDR3 comprises 13 residues. Germline V gene lookup returns CDR1 DFQATT and CDR2 SNEGSKA (reference sequence). V was shortened by 4 bases and J by 2 bases, with 12 bases between the two germline ends. CDR3 region: CSAKQGGTYEQYF. The CDR3 DNA reads TGCAGTGCTAAACAGGGAGGCACCTACGAGCAGTACTTC.

The V gene is TRBV12-3 or TRBV12-4, the J gene TRBJ2-2; D unclear. Deletions cut 3 bases from V and 0 bases from J, with 5 bases between. The CDR3 extends over 14 amino acids. In DNA, the CDR3 is TGTGCCAGCAGTTTCCAGACGAACACCGGGGAGCTGTTTTTT. Its translation is CASSFQTNTGELFF.

This chain joins TRBV18 and TRBJ1-3; D gene uncertain. V dropped 3 bases and J dropped 0 bases, with 6 bases sitting between them. The CDR3 is made up of 14 amino acids. Germline V gives CDR1 KGHSH, CDR2 LQKENI. CDR3 sequence: CASSPDYSGNTIYF. The CDR3, as DNA: TGTGCCAGCTCACCGGACTACTCTGGAAACACCATATATTTT.

A few counts support this clonotype. V gene TRBV2 combines with J gene TRBJ2-5; 9 nucleotides match TRBD2. There are 14 residues in the CDR3. CDR1 and CDR2 (germline): SNHLY, FYNNEI. Losses at the gene ends were 3 bases for V and 7 bases for J; bases not matched to a gene: 6. CDR3 sequence: CASSDASGEGTQYF. DNA for the CDR3: TGTGCCAGCAGTGATGCTAGCGGGGAGGGGACCCAGTACTTC.